There are many counts of the clone carrying this T cell receptor (beta chain). What it binds is not known. The data stem from a study of T cells in Graves' hyperthyroidism and ophthalmopathy. As for the study in general: Pretreatment peripheral blood was obtained at initial diagnosis.

Study-level results: Most thyroid clonotypes expanded above 0.001 appeared in blood too.

TCR beta CDR3 regions were amplified from RNA transcripts. Using the HTBI primer set, a first-round RT-PCR was run on the TCR CDR3. Via MiXCR, TCRdb re-called the multiplex PCR reads, giving one row per CDR3 protein. The sample shows 160,000 or so distinct CDR3 sequences, about 9% of them seen only once. The study left out patients who had uncontrolled infection, other autoimmune disease, pregnancy or lactation. The blood sample predates any ophthalmopathy symptoms, coming from first hyperthyroidism diagnosis. Sequenced input: blood. This clonotype was obtained from a woman aged 18 to 35 with Graves' hyperthyroidism that later progressed to Graves' ophthalmopathy.

The CDR3 region is CASSPGPYEQFF. The CDR3 DNA reads TGTGCCAGCAGCCCCGGGCCGTATGAGCAGTTCTTC. The chain links TRBV7-9 to TRBJ2-1; no clear D gene. The germline V gene encodes CDR1 SEHNR and CDR2 FQNEAQ (reference sequence). Trimming shortened V by 5 bases and J by 8 bases, and 10 bases separated the two germline ends. This CDR3 comprises 12 residues. Looking up the rest from reference TRBV7-9 and TRBJ2-1 gives the full variable domain: DTGVSQNPRHKITKRGQNVTFRCDPISEHNRLYWYRQTLGQGPEFLTYFQNEAQLEKSRLLSDRFSAERPKGSFSTLEIQRTEQGDSAMYLCASSPGPYEQFFGPGTRLTVL.